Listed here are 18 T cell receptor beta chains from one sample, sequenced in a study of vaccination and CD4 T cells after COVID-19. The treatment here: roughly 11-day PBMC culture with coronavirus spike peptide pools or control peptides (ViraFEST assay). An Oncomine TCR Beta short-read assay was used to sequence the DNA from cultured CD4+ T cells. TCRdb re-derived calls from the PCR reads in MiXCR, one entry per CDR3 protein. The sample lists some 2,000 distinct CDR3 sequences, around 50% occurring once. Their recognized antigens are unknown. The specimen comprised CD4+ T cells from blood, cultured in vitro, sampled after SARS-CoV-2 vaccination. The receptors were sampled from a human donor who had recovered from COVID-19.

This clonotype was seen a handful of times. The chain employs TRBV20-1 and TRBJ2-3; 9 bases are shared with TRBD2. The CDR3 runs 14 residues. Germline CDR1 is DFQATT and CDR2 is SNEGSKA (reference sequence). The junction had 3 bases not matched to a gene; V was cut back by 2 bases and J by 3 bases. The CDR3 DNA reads TGCAGTGCTAGATCTAGCGGGGCAACAGATACGCAGTATTTT. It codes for CSARSSGATDTQYF.

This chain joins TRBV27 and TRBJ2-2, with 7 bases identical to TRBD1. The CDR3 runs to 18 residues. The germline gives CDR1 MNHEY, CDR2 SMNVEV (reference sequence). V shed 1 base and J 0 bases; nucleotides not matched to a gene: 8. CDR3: CASSLLRWTGANTGELFF. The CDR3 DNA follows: TGTGCCAGCAGTTTATTACGATGGACAGGAGCGAACACCGGGGAGCTGTTTTTT.

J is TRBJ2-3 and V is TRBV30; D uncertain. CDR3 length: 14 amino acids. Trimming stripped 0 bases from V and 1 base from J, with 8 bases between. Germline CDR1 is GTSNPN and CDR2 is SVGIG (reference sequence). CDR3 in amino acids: CAWSVTRGTDTQYF. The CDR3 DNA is TGTGCCTGGAGTGTCACCCGTGGCACAGATACGCAGTATTTT.

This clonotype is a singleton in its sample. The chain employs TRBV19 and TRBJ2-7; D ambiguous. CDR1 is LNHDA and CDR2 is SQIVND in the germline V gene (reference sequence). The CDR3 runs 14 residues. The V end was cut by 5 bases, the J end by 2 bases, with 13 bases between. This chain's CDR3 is CASSFSTRPYEQYF. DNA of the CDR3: TGTGCCAGTAGTTTCTCGACACGTCCCTACGAGCAGTACTTC.

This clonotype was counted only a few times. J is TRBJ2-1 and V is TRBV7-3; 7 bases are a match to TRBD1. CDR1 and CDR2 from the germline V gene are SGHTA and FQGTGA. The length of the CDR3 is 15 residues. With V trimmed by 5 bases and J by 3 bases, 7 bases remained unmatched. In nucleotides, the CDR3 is TGTGCCAGCAGCGCGAACTCAGGGGGCTACAATGAGCAGTTCTTC. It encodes CASSANSGGYNEQFF.

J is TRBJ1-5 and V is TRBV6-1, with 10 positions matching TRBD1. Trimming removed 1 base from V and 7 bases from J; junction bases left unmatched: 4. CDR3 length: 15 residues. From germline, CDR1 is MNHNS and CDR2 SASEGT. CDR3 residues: CASSEETGGRQPQHF. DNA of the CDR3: TGTGCCAGCAGTGAAGAGACAGGGGGCAGACAGCCCCAGCATTTT.

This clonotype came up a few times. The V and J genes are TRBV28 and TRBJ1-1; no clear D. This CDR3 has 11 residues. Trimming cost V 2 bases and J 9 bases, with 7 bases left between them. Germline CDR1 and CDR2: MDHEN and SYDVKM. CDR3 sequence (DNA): TGTGCCAGCAGTTTAGTTACCAAAGCTTTCTTT. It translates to CASSLVTKAFF.

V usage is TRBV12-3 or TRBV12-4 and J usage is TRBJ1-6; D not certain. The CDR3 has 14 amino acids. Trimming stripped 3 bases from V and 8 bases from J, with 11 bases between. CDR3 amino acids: CASSLGRRDSPLHF. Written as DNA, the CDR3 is TGTGCCAGCAGTTTGGGGAGGAGGGATTCACCCCTCCACTTT.

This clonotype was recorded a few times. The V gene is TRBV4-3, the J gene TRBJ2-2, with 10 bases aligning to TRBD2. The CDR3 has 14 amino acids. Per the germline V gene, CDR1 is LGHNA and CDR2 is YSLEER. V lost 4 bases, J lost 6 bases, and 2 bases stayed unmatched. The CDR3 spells CASSLGTSAGELFF. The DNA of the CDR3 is TGCGCCAGCAGCCTCGGGACTAGCGCCGGGGAGCTGTTTTTT.

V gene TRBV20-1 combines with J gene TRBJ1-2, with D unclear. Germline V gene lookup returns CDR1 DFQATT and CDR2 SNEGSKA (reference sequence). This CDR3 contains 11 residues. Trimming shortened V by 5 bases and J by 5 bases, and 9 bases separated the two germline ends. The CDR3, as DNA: TGCAGTGCTCAAAATGAATATGGCTACACCTTC. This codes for CSAQNEYGYTF.

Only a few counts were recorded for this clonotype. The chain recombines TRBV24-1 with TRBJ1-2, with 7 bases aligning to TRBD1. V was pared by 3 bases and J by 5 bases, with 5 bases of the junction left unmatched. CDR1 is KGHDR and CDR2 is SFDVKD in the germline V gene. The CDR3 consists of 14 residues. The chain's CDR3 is CATSDPGGVYGYTF. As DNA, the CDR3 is TGTGCCACCAGTGATCCAGGGGGAGTGTATGGCTACACCTTC.

CDR3 in DNA: TGTGCCAGCAGTGCCCCGTGGACGGGAAACATTCAGTACTTC. It codes for CASSAPWTGNIQYF. The chain carries TRBV2 and TRBJ2-4; D ambiguous. CDR3 length: 14 amino acids. Trimming took off 4 bases at V and 6 bases at J, with 13 bases between the two ends. Germline CDR1 is SNHLY and CDR2 is FYNNEI.

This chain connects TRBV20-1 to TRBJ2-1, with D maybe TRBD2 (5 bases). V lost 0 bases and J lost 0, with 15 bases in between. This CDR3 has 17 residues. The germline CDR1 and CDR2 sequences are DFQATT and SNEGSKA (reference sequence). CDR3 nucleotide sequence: TGCAGTGCTAGAGATTTAGTGGGAGCCCTCTCCTACAATGAGCAGTTCTTC. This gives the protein CSARDLVGALSYNEQFF.

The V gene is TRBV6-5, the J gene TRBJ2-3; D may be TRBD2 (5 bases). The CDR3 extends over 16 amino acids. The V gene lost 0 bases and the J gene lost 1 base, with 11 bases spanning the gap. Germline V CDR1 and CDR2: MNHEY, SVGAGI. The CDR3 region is CASSYSRVVGTDTQYF. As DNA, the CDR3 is TGTGCCAGCAGTTACTCGCGGGTTGTCGGCACAGATACGCAGTATTTT.

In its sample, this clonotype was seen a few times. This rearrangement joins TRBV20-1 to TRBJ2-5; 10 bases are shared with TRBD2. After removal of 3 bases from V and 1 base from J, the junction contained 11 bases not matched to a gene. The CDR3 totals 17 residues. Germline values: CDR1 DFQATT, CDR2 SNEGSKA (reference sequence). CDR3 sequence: CSASNWLAGESQETQYF. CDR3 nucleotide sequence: TGCAGTGCTAGTAATTGGCTAGCGGGAGAAAGCCAAGAGACCCAGTACTTC.

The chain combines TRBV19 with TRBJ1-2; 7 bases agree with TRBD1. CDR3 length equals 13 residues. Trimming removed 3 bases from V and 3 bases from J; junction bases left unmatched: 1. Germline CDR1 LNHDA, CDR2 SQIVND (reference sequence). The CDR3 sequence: CASSMGQHYGYTF. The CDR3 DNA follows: TGTGCCAGTAGTATGGGACAGCACTATGGCTACACCTTC.

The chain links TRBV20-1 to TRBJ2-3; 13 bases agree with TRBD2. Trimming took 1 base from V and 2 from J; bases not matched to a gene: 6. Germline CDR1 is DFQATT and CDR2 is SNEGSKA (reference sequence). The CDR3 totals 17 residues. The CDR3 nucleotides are TGCAGTGCTAGAGCCCCACTAGCGGGAGGGTCCACAGATACGCAGTATTTT. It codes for CSARAPLAGGSTDTQYF.

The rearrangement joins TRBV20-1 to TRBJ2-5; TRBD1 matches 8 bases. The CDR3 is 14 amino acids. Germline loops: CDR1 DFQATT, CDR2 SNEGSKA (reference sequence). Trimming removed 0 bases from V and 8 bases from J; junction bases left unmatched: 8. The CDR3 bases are TGCAGTGCTAGAGATCGCAGGGGGCCAGGAACCCAGTACTTC. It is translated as CSARDRRGPGTQYF.